This T cell receptor (beta chain) stems from a study of T-cell memory formation after mild COVID-19. Study observations and caveats: Cross-reactive memory apparently joined, as some responding clones appeared in pre-infection memory.

This CDR3 region has 17 residues. CDR1 is LGHNA, CDR2 YSLEER, per germline. V lost 0 bases to trimming and J lost 1 base; unmatched junction nucleotides: 6. This clonotype came up a few times. The antigen is unknown. One entry per CDR3 protein, called by TCRdb with MiXCR from the 5' RACE reads. Of 140,000 or so distinct CDR3 sequences in the sample, 5.5% to 7% were seen once. The clonotype originates from an adult woman who had mild COVID-19 (a few samples of this study predate the infection). Cell type and time point are not known. The specimen sequenced was PBMCs or a T cell subset sorted from them (not recorded which). The gene calls are TRBV4-3 and TRBJ2-3, with 8 bases aligning to TRBD2. CDR3 sequence: CASSQDRTGGGTDTQYF. The CDR3 bases are TGCGCCAGCAGCCAAGATAGGACGGGAGGGGGCACAGATACGCAGTATTTT.